A selection of T cell receptor beta chains follows, all from one sample in a study of cytomegalovirus exposure and HLA in healthy donors. Produced via immunoSEQ multiplex PCR; TCRdb's table is partial and in-frame only. This table holds about 89,000 clones, around four fifths found once. Sequenced input: PBMCs. Receptors originate from a male donor in good health and CMV-seronegative. Each CDR3 is given with its conserved first and last residue. Fields, in order: clone size, V gene, J gene, D gene, CDR3 DNA, CDR3 protein. A D gene is named only where the DNA matches it firmly. Size is stated for part of the rows, as once, few or many counts, or as a class when the clone is expanded.

-	TRBV9	TRBJ2-2	-	TGTGCCAGCAGCCCCCAGGAGGCGGAGCTGTTTTTT	CASSPQEAELFF
-	TRBV9	TRBJ2-3	-	TGTGCCAGCAGCGTAGCTGCAGGGGCGGGAGATACGCAGTATTTT	CASSVAAGAGDTQYF
-	TRBV11-2	TRBJ2-7	-	TGTGCCAGCAGCTTCAGATCCTTTGCGGTCTACGAGCAGTACTTC	CASSFRSFAVYEQYF
-	TRBV7-2	TRBJ2-7	TRBD2	TGTGCCAGCAGCGTTTACGGCGTGAGCGGGGGGGGTTATCAGCAGTACTTC	CASSVYGVSGGGYQQYF
-	TRBV2	TRBJ2-3	TRBD2	TGTGCCAGCAGCACTAGCGGGAGCACAGATACGCAGTATTTT	CASSTSGSTDTQYF
-	TRBV7-9	TRBJ2-1	TRBD1	TGTGCCAGCAGCTTAAGGGGGCCCAATGAGCAGTTCTTC	CASSLRGPNEQFF
-	TRBV21-1	TRBJ2-1	-	TGTGCCAGCAGCAAAGGCTGGGTCAGACAGAAGATCAATGAGCAGTTCTTC	CASSKGWVRQKINEQFF
once	TRBV28	TRBJ2-7	-	TGTGCCAGCAGTCTTGGACAGCTCTACGAGCAGTACTTC	CASSLGQLYEQYF
few	TRBV19	TRBJ2-4	TRBD2	TGTGCCAGTAGTATCCCTAGCGGGAGGGCCCGAACCAAAAACATTCAGTACTTC	CASSIPSGRARTKNIQYF
-	TRBV28	TRBJ2-1	-	TGTGCCAGCAGTTTACAGCGGTATGAGCAGTTCTTC	CASSLQRYEQFF
-	TRBV5-4	TRBJ1-6	TRBD1	TGTGCCAGCAGCCGGACAGGGGTTAATTCACCCCTCCACTTT	CASSRTGVNSPLHF
-	TRBV28	TRBJ1-4	-	TGTGCCAGCAGTTCCCTCAGGGAGCGGGCTAATGAAAAACTGTTTTTT	CASSSLRERANEKLFF
-	TRBV4-3	TRBJ2-3	TRBD2	TGCGCCAGCAGCGCGTCAACCGGGACTAGCGGGAGGAGCACAGATACGCAGTATTTT	CASSASTGTSGRSTDTQYF
few	TRBV2	TRBJ2-3	-	TGTGCCAGCAGCGCGGGGCTCACAGATACGCAGTATTTT	CASSAGLTDTQYF
-	TRBV7-9	TRBJ2-5	TRBD2	TGTGCCAGCAGCTTACTAGCGGGGTACCAAGAGACCCAGTACTTC	CASSLLAGYQETQYF
few	TRBV11-2	TRBJ2-3	TRBD2	TGTGCCAGCAGCCTCGGGACTAGCGGGGGGGCGTCAGCAGATACGCAGTATTTT	CASSLGTSGGASADTQYF
-	TRBV30	TRBJ2-6	-	TGTGCCTGGAGTGTAACTTCCACGATCTCTGGGGCCAACGGCCTGACTTTC	CAWSVTSTISGANGLTF
-	TRBV10-3	TRBJ1-2	-	TGTGCCATCAGTGCGCAGTTGACAGGTTTCTTCTATGGCTACACCTTC	CAISAQLTGFFYGYTF
once	TRBV5-1	TRBJ1-4	TRBD1	TGCGCCAGCAGCGGCACAGGGGGCGCCGGTGAAAAACTGTTTTTT	CASSGTGGAGEKLFF
once	TRBV5-6	TRBJ2-7	-	TGTGCCAGCAGCTCACGGGGGGCCTGGGGCGAGCAGTACTTC	CASSSRGAWGEQYF
-	TRBV19	TRBJ1-5	-	TGTGCCAGTAATTCGCCGCGGGGGATATCTAATCAGCCCCAGCATTTT	CASNSPRGISNQPQHF
-	TRBV19	TRBJ2-7	-	TGTGCCAGTAGTATGGCTGCAGGGGTCTACGAGCAGTACTTC	CASSMAAGVYEQYF
-	TRBV10-3	TRBJ2-7	-	TGTGCCATCAGTGGGGACACCTACTACGAGCAGTACTTC	CAISGDTYYEQYF
-	TRBV30	TRBJ2-6	-	TGTGCCTGGAGACCTGGACACCATTCCTTCAGATTCTCTGGGGCCAACGGCCTGACTTTC	CAWRPGHHSFRFSGANGLTF
-	TRBV5-6	TRBJ2-1	-	TGTGCCAGCGATGTAGATAACGGAGGTGATTACAATGAGCAGTTCTTC	CASDVDNGGDYNEQFF
few	TRBV7-9	TRBJ1-5	-	TGTGCCAGCAGCTCCGGCTTTTTGGGGGGGTCAGAGCAGCCCCAGCATTTT	CASSSGFLGGSEQPQHF
-	TRBV9	TRBJ1-2	-	TGTGCCAGCAGCGTTTCAGGGGACTATGGCTACACCTTC	CASSVSGDYGYTF
-	TRBV4-3	TRBJ1-3	TRBD1	TGCGCCAGCAGCCCTACCTCCCCCGGACAGGGGGCGGGAAACACCATATATTTT	CASSPTSPGQGAGNTIYF
-	TRBV28	TRBJ2-1	-	TGTGCCACCCTCGCACCCAGGGTGATCAATGAGCAGTTCTTC	CATLAPRVINEQFF
-	TRBV7-9	TRBJ2-7	TRBD1	TGTGCCAGCAGCCCGGACAGGGGAATTGAGCAGTACTTC	CASSPDRGIEQYF
few	TRBV5-1	TRBJ2-3	-	TGCGCCAGCAGCGGATTAACAGATACCACAGATACGCAGTATTTT	CASSGLTDTTDTQYF
-	TRBV28	TRBJ1-1	-	TGTGCCAGCAATGGGCCGGGGGACACTGAAGCTTTCTTT	CASNGPGDTEAFF
-	TRBV6-1	TRBJ1-3	-	TGTGCCAGCAGCAGCGCGGGTCGGTCTGGAAACACCATATATTTT	CASSSAGRSGNTIYF
-	TRBV5-4	TRBJ2-7	-	TGTGCCAGCAGCTCGCCCAGGTACTACGAGCAGTACTTC	CASSSPRYYEQYF
-	TRBV9	TRBJ1-4	TRBD1	TGTGCCAGCAGCGAGCGACCGGGACAGATCAATGAAAAACTGTTTTTT	CASSERPGQINEKLFF
-	TRBV11-2	TRBJ2-7	-	TGTGCCAGCACCCCCGACGGACAGTACGAGCAGTACTTC	CASTPDGQYEQYF
-	TRBV4-3	TRBJ2-3	-	TGCGCCAGCAGCCAAGATAGAGGTGCTGATCCTAGCACAGATACGCAGTATTTT	CASSQDRGADPSTDTQYF
-	TRBV6-6	TRBJ2-7	-	TGTGCCAGCGTCGGTACGGGGAACGAGCAGTACTTC	CASVGTGNEQYF
-	TRBV10-1	TRBJ2-3	-	TGCGCCAGCTCTCGGACTGCAGGCACAGATACGCAGTATTTT	CASSRTAGTDTQYF
few	TRBV30	TRBJ1-5	-	TGTGCCTGGAGTGCCGGGGTCCGACCTAATCAGCCCCAGCATTTT	CAWSAGVRPNQPQHF